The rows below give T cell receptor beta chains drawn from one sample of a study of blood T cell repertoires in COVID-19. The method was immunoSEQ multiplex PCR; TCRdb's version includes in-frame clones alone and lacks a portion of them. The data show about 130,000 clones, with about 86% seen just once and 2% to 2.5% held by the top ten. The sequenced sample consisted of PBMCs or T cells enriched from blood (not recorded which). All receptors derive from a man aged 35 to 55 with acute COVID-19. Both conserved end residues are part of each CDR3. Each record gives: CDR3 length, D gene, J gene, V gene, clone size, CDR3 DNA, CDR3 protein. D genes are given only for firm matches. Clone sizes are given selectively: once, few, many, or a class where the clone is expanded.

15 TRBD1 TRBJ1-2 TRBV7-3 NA TGTGCCAGCAGCTCCGACAGGGGCGACAACTATGGCTACACCTTC CASSSDRGDNYGYTF
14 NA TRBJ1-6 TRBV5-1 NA TGCGCCAGCAGCAACAACTGGGGGGATTCACCCCTCCACTTT CASSNNWGDSPLHF
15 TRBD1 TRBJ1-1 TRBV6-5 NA TGTGCCAGCAGTTCGCCCGGGACAGGAGGCACTGAAGCTTTCTTT CASSSPGTGGTEAFF
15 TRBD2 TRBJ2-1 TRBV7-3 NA TGTGCCAGCAGCCCCCAGGCCACTAGCGGGGATGAGCAGTTCTTC CASSPQATSGDEQFF
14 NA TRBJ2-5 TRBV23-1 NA TGCGCCAGCAGTCCGGACAGCCCCCAAGAGACCCAGTACTTC CASSPDSPQETQYF
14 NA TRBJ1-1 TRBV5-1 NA TGCGCCAGCAGCTTCGAAGGGACAAACACTGAAGCTTTCTTT CASSFEGTNTEAFF
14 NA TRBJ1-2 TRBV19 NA TGTGCCAGTAGTATGCAGGGTATGAGGTATGGCTACACCTTC CASSMQGMRYGYTF
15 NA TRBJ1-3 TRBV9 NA TGTGCCAGCAGCGCGACACCACTCTCTGGAAACACCATATATTTT CASSATPLSGNTIYF
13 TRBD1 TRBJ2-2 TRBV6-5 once TGTGCCAGCGGACAGGGTTACACCGGGGAGCTGTTTTTT CASGQGYTGELFF
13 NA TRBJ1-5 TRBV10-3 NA TGTGCCATCACTCAGGGGTACAATCAGCCCCAGCATTTT CAITQGYNQPQHF
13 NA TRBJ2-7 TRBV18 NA TGTGCCAGCTCACCACCACACATCTACGAGCAGTACTTC CASSPPHIYEQYF
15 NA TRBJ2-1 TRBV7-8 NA TGTGCCAGCAGCTTAAAACAGGGAATATACAATGAGCAGTTCTTC CASSLKQGIYNEQFF
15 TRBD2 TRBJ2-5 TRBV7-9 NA TGTGCCAGCAGCTTAACCTCCGGGACTAGCGGGACCCAGTACTTC CASSLTSGTSGTQYF
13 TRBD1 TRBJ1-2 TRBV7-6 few TGTGCCAGCAGCTCCCCGACAGGGGCTGGCTACACCTTC CASSSPTGAGYTF
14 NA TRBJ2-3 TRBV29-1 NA TGCAGCGTTGATACTGCGGATAGCACAGATACGCAGTATTTT CSVDTADSTDTQYF
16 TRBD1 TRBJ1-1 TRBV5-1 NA TGCGCCAGCAGCTTGTTAGGGGGCGAGATGAACACTGAAGCTTTCTTT CASSLLGGEMNTEAFF
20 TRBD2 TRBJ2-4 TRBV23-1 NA TGCGCCAGCAGTCAATCATTGGGAGGGACTAGTAACAGGGCCAAAAACATTCAGTACTTC CASSQSLGGTSNRAKNIQYF